The sample holds one count of the clone carrying this TCR beta chain. Antigen unknown. Sequencing used immunoSEQ multiplex PCR; TCRdb keeps in-frame clones, though not all of them. The data contain 1.5 million to 2.5 million clones, roughly 95% of them singletons. The entry originates in a study of shared clonotypes between healthy human individuals. Study-wide background: Each donor's CD8 memory used one plate, CD8 naive two, each CD4 subset three. Findings and limits, study-wide: In having few donors, the study represented limited genetic and exposure-history diversity. When naive CD4 clonotypes were compared across a handful of donors, about 4.9% were shared. The authors expected sequencing depth to affect clonotype sharing among donors.

Naivety among CD8 cells was defined by CD45RO negativity and positive CCR7 selection, thereby excluding terminally differentiated effector memory CD45RA+ cells. The V gene's germline CDR1 is MNHEY and CDR2 SMNVEV (reference sequence). This CDR3 region has 13 residues. V lost 3 bases and J lost 7, with 10 bases in between. What was sequenced was naive CD8+ T cells sorted from blood. This TCR came from a man aged 18 to 30 in good health. This chain connects TRBV27 to TRBJ2-1, with no clear D. CDR3 sequence reads: CASSFSQTNEQFF. In nucleotides, the CDR3 is TGTGCCAGCAGTTTCAGCCAAACGAATGAGCAGTTCTTC.